This T cell receptor beta chain emerged from a study of response to subunit inactivated influenza vaccine (dated by TCRdb to the late 2010s). Concerning the study at large: Deep quantitative T cell receptor repertoire profiling was used in the study to track responses to a trivalent subunit inactivated influenza vaccine. The paper's findings and limits, for the study overall: The authors suggested that each seasonal influenza vaccination may recruit only a limited number of new T cells.

This clonotype was detected many times. Its antigen remains undetermined. The input lacks base qualities; no much larger clone sits a single base away. Receptors were amplified or captured by RT-PCR. Sequencing was performed on an Illumina HiSeq 2500. TCRdb reprocessed the public reads (quality trimming at Q25 with fastp, clone calling with MiXCR) and kept in-frame beta chains. Under each unique CDR3 protein, matching rows form one entry showing the most common genes and DNA. This sample holds hundreds of thousands of distinct CDR3 sequences; around 14% were observed only once. The biggest ten clones account for less than 7% of the sample. The CDR3, cysteine through phenylalanine, is 16 amino acids long. Only CDR3 DNA is held: 48 bases, read in frame from base 1. Trimming takes 1 base from V and 4 bases from J, and the germline ends sit 14 bases apart. From the germline V gene, CDR1 is LGHNA and CDR2 is YNFKEQ.

The clonotype was recovered from a man between 45 and 60 years old who received an inactivated influenza vaccine. Donor details come from another sample of the same person, matched by shared clones. The chain joins TRBV4-2 to TRBJ2-1; TRBD1 is a possible D gene, resting on 5 matching bases. Sample: PBMCs from blood, taken approximately 15 days before vaccination. The nucleotide sequence reads as follows: TGTGCCAGCAGCCAAGCCTCGCAGGGATATTACAATGAGCAGTTCTTC. Its amino acids are CASSQASQGYYNEQFF.